This T cell receptor beta chain came from a study of glioma-infiltrating T cells after dendritic cell vaccination. The repertoire was sequenced with immunoSEQ multiplex PCR; TCRdb's copy has only in-frame clones and lacks some. Altogether around 90,000 clones are present, 80% to 90% being singletons, with the ten largest covering less than 2.5%. Points on this clone: Its specificity is unknown.

Indicated time point: after dendritic cell vaccination, including at tumor progression/relapse. Germline lookup yields CDR1 ENHRY and CDR2 SYGVKD. The CDR3 consists of 15 residues. Losses at the gene ends were 6 bases for V and 4 bases for J; bases not matched to a gene: 7. General observations from the study: Higher pretreatment TIL content predicted longer progression-free time and survival.

This TCR was recovered from a human donor with glioblastoma. This sequence joins TRBV10-3 and TRBJ2-2; 8 bases align to TRBD2. Material: blood, obtained after dendritic cell vaccination. This chain's CDR3 is CAIRGGAGVTGELFF. The CDR3 DNA sequence: TGTGCCATCAGGGGGGGAGCGGGAGTCACCGGGGAGCTGTTTTTT.